This T cell receptor beta chain was sequenced during a study of T cell responses to AZD1222 COVID-19 vaccine. General observations from the study: Seropositive AZD1222 recipients at baseline numbered only five to seven. Donors were mostly white British, more females; clonal diversity possibly underestimated. Across spike, vaccine-associated CD4 TCRs were found, dominant at 160-218 and 743-854.

Comment on this clone: Its antigen is still unknown.

The protocol was immunoSEQ multiplex PCR, while the TCRdb copy is restricted to in-frame clones and leaves out a portion. The sample shows some 130,000 clones, about 90% of them seen only once. Germline V CDR1 and CDR2: MNHEY, SMNVEV (reference sequence). Trimming shortened V by 5 bases and J by 3 bases, and 19 bases separated the two germline ends. The CDR3 consists of 16 residues. The TCR was taken from an adult in good health. The chain carries TRBV27 and TRBJ2-5; weak D call: TRBD1 (5 bases). This specimen consisted of peripheral blood, obtained on day 0 of AZD1222 vaccination. The CDR3 loop reads CASSPPKPSREETQYF. The DNA for the CDR3 is TGTGCCAGCAGTCCTCCTAAACCCTCCAGGGAAGAGACCCAGTACTTC.